This T cell receptor beta chain was documented in a study of T cell changes during pregnancy in multiple sclerosis. The germline CDR1 and CDR2 sequences are MGHDK and SYGVNS. CDR3 length equals 14 residues. V was clipped by 4 bases and J by 6 bases; unmatched bases: 7. Sequencing was performed with immunoSEQ multiplex PCR; in TCRdb, only in-frame clones are kept and a portion is missing. The data hold 35,000 to 50,000 clones, with approximately 92% observed a single time. The sequence derives from a female donor with multiple sclerosis, enrolled in a pregnancy study. The rearrangement uses TRBV25-1 and TRBJ1-1; 8 positions agree with TRBD1. Source: CD4+ T cells from peripheral blood mononuclear cells, taken in the first trimester of pregnancy. In DNA form, the CDR3 reads TGTGCCAGCAGTGGGGTAGGGGGACAGGCTGAAGCTTTCTTT. Translated, it gives CASSGVGGQAEAFF.